The source of this TCR beta chain is a study of T-cell memory formation after mild COVID-19 (dated by TCRdb to about 2021). Some background on the complete study: TCR sequence clusters from the two donors were largely donor specific. T-cell clones expanding and contracting after mild COVID-19 in a couple of donors were tracked by longitudinal TCRalpha and TCRbeta repertoire sequencing. Two young, previously healthy adult volunteers, one female and one male, were included in the cohort.

Reads for this sample came from an Illumina NovaSeq 6000. Using 5'RACE with constant-segment primers, TCRalpha and TCRbeta cDNA libraries were constructed, with sample barcodes and unique molecular identifiers added in the process. Trizol reagent was used to extract RNA from every sample. Libraries were amplified in two PCR steps, with a second sample barcode and Illumina TruSeq adapters added in the second step. The libraries were sequenced on an Illumina NovaSeq using 2 x 150 bp paired-end reads. The authors' pipeline ran thus. Demultiplexing of reads and collapsing into UMI-guided consensus sequences were performed with migec v1.2.7. Using mixcr v2.1.11, UMI consensuses were aligned to TRA and TRB V and J templates and then assembled into clonotypes. Clonotypes were classified as expanded or contracted when called significant by both edgeR and NoisET, with noise models trained on biological replicates. For edgeR calls, the cutoffs were a false discovery rate-adjusted p below 0.01 and a log2 fold-change threshold of 1. PCA with hierarchical clustering of max-normalized trajectories of the 1000 most abundant clonotypes was used as exploratory dynamics analysis. Each responding clone was given a CD4 or CD8 phenotype based on the CD4+ and CD8+ repertoires, which had been sequenced separately. TCRdb reprocessing: public reads trimmed at Q25 with fastp, clones called with MiXCR, in-frame beta chains kept. For every CDR3 protein sequence, its rows merge into one entry that carries the most common genes and DNA. The V and J calls shown here were made by TCRdb, not taken from the authors' results. Here the sample has about 350,000 distinct CDR3 sequences; 12% to 15% occur a single time. The ten top clones hold 22% of the sample.

Ficoll-Paque density gradient centrifugation was the method used to isolate PBMCs. The table lists this clonotype with a count of one. Its antigen is not yet known. There are no base qualities to consult, and no much larger clone falls within one base. A read on its own is weak evidence. The CDR1 and CDR2 encoded by the germline V gene are KGHDR and SFDVKD. V and J are trimmed by 4 bases and 9 bases, and the gene matches miss 7 bases of the junction. Taken from cysteine to phenylalanine, the CDR3 has 14 residues. Just CDR3 DNA is preserved here, 42 bases in frame from base 1. What the research found in general, with its limitations: Some responding clones were detected in pre-infection memory, suggesting pre-existing cross-reactive memory T cells joined the SARS-CoV-2 response. Contracting CD4+ clones turned up mainly in the CM and EM memory subsets, whereas EMRA was where CD8+ clones were enriched. Only a couple of mild cases were covered by the study, and larger cohorts that include severe cases with pre-infection samples were considered necessary. Balanced CD4/CD8 phenotypes were observed for clones contracting from day 15 to 85, whereas a bias towards CD4+ was observed for a second wave of clones expanding from day 15 to 37. SARS-CoV-2 specificity was not confirmed for the second-wave clones peaking on day 37.

The chain links TRBV24-1 with TRBJ1-1, and 10 junction bases match TRBD1. This clonotype was sampled from a man aged 18 to 35 who had mild COVID-19 (a few samples of this study predate the infection). The sample titles of this study are shuffled in the database, so cell type and time point are left out; the donor was told from shared clones. Specimen: PBMCs or a T cell subset sorted from them (not recorded which). The DNA is TGTGCCACCAGTGACGGGACAGGGGTTAATCAAGCTTTCTTT. The encoded protein is CATSDGTGVNQAFF.